A selection of T cell receptor beta chains follows, all from one sample in a study of CD8 T cells in ankylosing spondylitis. TCRdb re-called the 5' RACE reads through MiXCR, storing one row per CDR3 protein. The repertoire holds about 150,000 distinct CDR3 sequences, with approximately 48% as singletons. Input material: synovial fluid, either unsorted or a sorted T cell fraction (not recorded which). These receptors all come from a male donor with ankylosing spondylitis. Each CDR3 is given with its conserved first and last residue.

v_call,j_call,cdr3_aa
TRBV10-3,TRBJ2-2,CAISESKQGTLDWTGELFF
TRBV27,TRBJ2-1,CASSAGSRGDYNEQFF
TRBV12-3/TRBV12-4,TRBJ2-1,CASSFRLGDEQFF
TRBV12-3/TRBV12-4,TRBJ2-1,CASNKGAGGGLYNEQFF
TRBV5-1,TRBJ2-7,CASSLDSTYEQYF
TRBV6-1,TRBJ1-2,CASSEWGANGYTF
TRBV12-3/TRBV12-4,TRBJ2-7,CASSWQDYEQYF
TRBV28,TRBJ2-1,CASSNFQGTEQFF
TRBV5-6,TRBJ2-3,CATSYPGGGGTDTQYF
TRBV15,TRBJ2-7,CATSLDRGIYEQYF
TRBV29-1,TRBJ2-1,CSVGIVGVRRQFF
TRBV28,TRBJ2-7,CASSPGVTYEQYF
TRBV7-3,TRBJ2-7,CASSLYQGAAEQYF
TRBV4-3,TRBJ2-1,CASSQDEQRGFYNEQFF
TRBV4-3,TRBJ2-2,CASSQDRTSGSTTGELFF
TRBV5-1,TRBJ1-6,CASSLGRSSYNSPLHF
TRBV7-7,TRBJ2-2,CASSLLTDKTGELFF
TRBV12-3/TRBV12-4,TRBJ2-7,CASVRGYEQYF
TRBV28,TRBJ1-3,CASSFVALPSLLGNTIYF
TRBV9,TRBJ1-6,CASSLWFRGSPLHF
TRBV7-8,TRBJ1-5,CASDQGGGGQPQHF
TRBV28,TRBJ2-5,CASSFPYSELLGETQYF
TRBV20-1,TRBJ2-1,CSARDPATYNEQFF
TRBV6-5,TRBJ2-4,CASSYSTGLAKNIQYF
TRBV12-3/TRBV12-4,TRBJ2-1,CASSLTVEEYNEQFF
TRBV7-6,TRBJ1-5,CASSLAVAGVGHQPQHF
TRBV4-1,TRBJ2-1,CASSRLLRPGGNEQFF
TRBV28,TRBJ2-2,CASSWGPGTGELFF
TRBV4-2,TRBJ2-7,CASSQESSSGYEQYF
TRBV20-1,TRBJ2-1,CSARTSVEQFF
TRBV7-9,TRBJ2-6,CASSLGGGANVLTF
TRBV10-3,TRBJ1-2,CAILGFAYGYTF
TRBV21-1,TRBJ1-1,CASSKGGQGEAFF
TRBV27,TRBJ2-3,CASSWASGITDTQYF
TRBV12-3/TRBV12-4,TRBJ1-1,CASSLWGGALNTEAFF
TRBV12-3/TRBV12-4,TRBJ2-1,CASSDSYNEQFF
TRBV5-5,TRBJ1-1,CASSLVTGAWGTEAFF
TRBV15,TRBJ2-7,CATSDGTQQNF
TRBV11-1,TRBJ1-1,CASSSHRDPQEMNTEAFF
TRBV5-1,TRBJ1-1,CATRGAMNTEAFF
TRBV9,TRBJ2-7,CASSVGHGYEQYF
TRBV28,TRBJ2-2,CASQVSGTHTGELFF
TRBV4-1,TRBJ1-2,CASSQPRRPANYGYTF
TRBV12-3/TRBV12-4,TRBJ2-5,CASSFTSHQETQYF
TRBV2,TRBJ1-4,CASSEYLDATNEKLFF
TRBV19,TRBJ1-2,CATTHRDPNYGYTF
TRBV30,TRBJ1-1,CAWSVWGDRVVTEAFF
TRBV29-1,TRBJ2-4,CSVEGTKNIQYF
TRBV20-1,TRBJ2-7,CSATKGDNYEQYF
TRBV5-1,TRBJ1-1,CASSLTGGFEAFF
TRBV24-1,TRBJ1-5,CATSPVNSNQPQHF
TRBV12-3/TRBV12-4,TRBJ1-5,CASSFRASNQPQHF
TRBV6-1,TRBJ2-3,CASSEVRRLAGPYTQYF
TRBV11-2,TRBJ2-7,CASSLGLLGTFRHEQYF